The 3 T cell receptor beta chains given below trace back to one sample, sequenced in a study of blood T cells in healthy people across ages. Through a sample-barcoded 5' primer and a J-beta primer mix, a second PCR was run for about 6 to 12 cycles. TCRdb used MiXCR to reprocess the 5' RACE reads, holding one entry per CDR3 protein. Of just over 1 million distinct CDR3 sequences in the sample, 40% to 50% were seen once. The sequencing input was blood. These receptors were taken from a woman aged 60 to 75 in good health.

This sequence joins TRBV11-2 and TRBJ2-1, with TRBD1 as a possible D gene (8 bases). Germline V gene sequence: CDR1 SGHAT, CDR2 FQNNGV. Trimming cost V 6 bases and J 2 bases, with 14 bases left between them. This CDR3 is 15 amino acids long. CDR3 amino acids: CASRLQGGAYNEQFF. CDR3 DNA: TGTGCCAGCAGACTACAGGGGGGGGCCTACAATGAGCAGTTCTTC.

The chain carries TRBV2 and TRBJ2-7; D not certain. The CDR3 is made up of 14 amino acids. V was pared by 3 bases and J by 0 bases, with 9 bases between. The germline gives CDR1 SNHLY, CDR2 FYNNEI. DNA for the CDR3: TGTGCCAGCAGTGACAGCCTTTTCTCCTACGAGCAGTACTTC. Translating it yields CASSDSLFSYEQYF.

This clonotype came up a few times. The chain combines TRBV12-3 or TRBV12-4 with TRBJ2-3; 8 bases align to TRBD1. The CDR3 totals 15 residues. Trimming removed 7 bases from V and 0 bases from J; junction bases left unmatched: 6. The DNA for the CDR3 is TGTGCCAGCAATCCCAGGGGGCTTAGCACAGATACGCAGTATTTT. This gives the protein CASNPRGLSTDTQYF.